Given below is one T cell receptor (beta chain) in context. Its antigen is currently not known. Nothing much larger sits one base from this clone, and base qualities are not available. The library was made by the immunoSEQ multiplex PCR assay. For the multiplex PCR, a mixture combining 60 forward primers for TCR Vbeta segments and 13 reverse primers for TCR Jbeta segments was used. A multiplex PCR assay on genomic DNA amplified the CDR3 region of rearranged TCR beta genes. The amplified TCR beta libraries were sequenced on the Illumina HiSeq System as 87-base-pair reads. The paper's data handling went like this. A later analysis tallied tens of millions of unique TCR beta chains across the approximately 670 repertoires, and around 9.9 million of those chains were shared by two or more donors. To remove PCR and sequencing errors, raw reads were error-corrected and collapsed into unique sequences using a nearest-neighbor algorithm that merged closely related sequences. Alignment of CDR3 sequences to IMGT reference sequences was used to assign V, D and J gene segments. For a sequence to be retained, a match of at least six nucleotides to both a V gene segment and a J gene segment was required. A rearrangement counted as productive if the CDR3 had no stop codons and remained in frame with V and J, and every other rearrangement counted as non-productive. CDR3 was defined according to IMGT convention as the region running from the second conserved V-encoded cysteine to the conserved J-encoded phenylalanine. In an earlier analysis of 587 of the donors, sequences lacking an unambiguous match to a single V gene segment were excluded. An earlier analysis of fewer than 750 of the donors called V segments functional above 56.7% productive rearrangements and segregating when the between-donor standard deviation exceeded 5%. A statistical classification framework was built to diagnose cytomegalovirus status from the catalog of TCR beta chain sequences. In a later analysis, TCR nucleotide sequences were compared against IMGT/GENE-DB human TR gene sequences so that V and J genes could be assigned. The TCRdist pipeline was used in a later analysis to assign CDR3 sequences and most-parsimonious VDJ recombination scenarios. In a later analysis, every TCR beta chain was defined by the combination of its CDR3 amino acid sequence and its V-gene family, and reads without a unique V-gene family were dropped. As a way to deal with suspected cross-contamination and a sequencing artifact, a later analysis dropped roughly 620 nucleotide sequences that were highly shared and had low generation probability. For each public chain, a later analysis derived a clonal expansion index from normalized ranks of inferred template counts within each repertoire. In a later analysis, generation probabilities were computed using a VDJ recombination model fitted to out-of-frame rearrangements, and the results were checked against IGoR. In a later analysis, hypergeometric tests were used to score TCR-TCR, TCR-HLA and TCR-CMV co-occurrence, with a repertoire-size bias correction applied to TCR pairs. To estimate false discovery rates, a later analysis permuted the HLA or CMV assignments 20 times. A later analysis grouped co-occurring TCRs with DBSCAN, adding TCRdist sequence similarity when clustering within HLA-allele-positive subsets. Repertoires with fewer than 30,000 or more than 120,000 public chains were left out of co-occurrence clustering, as were four to six repertoires with anomalous nucleotide sharing. TCRdb carries this immuneACCESS record with in-frame sequences only. Its versions omit some clonotypes, under half of them owing to an unresolved V gene in the studies checked, with the rest unexplained. D and trimming were read from the DNA, whereas the V and J calls and clone size are those reported in that table. The sample records approximately 190,000 clones, around 82% of which are singletons. Roughly 1.7% of the sample is in the top ten clones.

The cohort comprised hundreds of healthy bone marrow donors. At the time of sampling, all cohort members were nominally healthy, though unrecorded immune exposures were likely present. The donor tested CMV seropositive, placing the donor among the 250 to 300 seropositive members of the cohort. Each donor provided a peripheral blood sample, and peripheral blood mononuclear cells were used for TCR beta sequencing. Genomic DNA was extracted from the blood cell samples with the Qiagen DNeasy Blood Extraction Kit. The sample originates from a study of cytomegalovirus exposure and HLA in healthy donors (TCRdb year 2017). With regard to the full study: According to an earlier analysis of 587 of the donors, about 179 million T cells yielded over 90 million unique TCR beta sequences and about 300 Gb of sequence data. Roughly 300 gigabases of sequencing data and around 85 million unique TCR sequences made up an early release that covered approximately 650 HLA-typed donors. Among the roughly 400 genotyped donors, around 79% belonged to the genetic ancestry cluster associated with self-reported Caucasian donors. The study aimed to test whether cataloging public T cell receptors could reveal signatures of past pathogen exposure. Using immunosequencing, the study profiled T cell repertoires from about 650 subjects and related those repertoires to cytomegalovirus serostatus. A separate validation cohort of approximately 130 different subjects was used in addition to the roughly 700-subject first cohort. The study combined high-throughput TCR immunosequencing, statistical association of individual TCRs with disease status, and machine learning to predict cytomegalovirus infection status. To study patterns of TCR occurrence, a later analysis re-analyzed previously published TCR beta repertoires from 600 to 750 donors and added high-resolution HLA genotyping. The later analysis used no new phenotypic data to find candidate immune exposures, relying instead on TCR beta sequences and their occurrence across donors. An earlier analysis of several hundred of the donors applied high-throughput TCR beta sequencing to assess whether each TCR beta V gene segment acted as functional or pseudogenic. Donor age, sex, ethnicity and CMV serostatus were compiled together with the repertoire data. In a later genetic analysis, genome-wide SNP genotypes for 398 of the 666 donors were used, and that subset was treated as a discovery cohort. Every repertoire in the discovery cohort had been generated on one and the same sequencing platform. HLA typing covered class I and class II loci at four-digit resolution. The number of donors typed differed by locus, with about 629-630 for A, B, C, DRB1 and DQB1, about 500 for DQA1, some 570 for DPA1, and 450 to 480 for DPB1. Because of strong linkage in the cohort, 4 to 6 DR-DQ haplotypes were treated as single units for association and clustering. Among roughly 400 genotyped donors of the cohort, an average of around 220,000 unique TCR beta nucleotide sequences was sequenced per donor, of which about 20% were non-productive. Points the paper makes about the study in general: A few of the identified cytomegalovirus-associated TCR beta chains were confirmed in vitro to be specific for cytomegalovirus antigens. In both the original and validation cohorts, the classifier was reported to diagnose cytomegalovirus status with high specificity and sensitivity. In a later analysis, around 17,000 TCR beta sequences were associated with specific HLA alleles at a false discovery rate of 0.05. Linkage disequilibrium might explain the correlated functional status among segregating V segments, but an unknown experimental factor could not be excluded. In this cohort, only TCR beta chains were sequenced, and detectable features were limited by the absence of alpha or paired-chain data. In the study, some 160 TCR beta chains were listed as associated with cytomegalovirus. A later genetic analysis associated a missense DCLRE1C variant with V-gene and J-gene trimming of TCR beta chains, and an independent cohort replicated the association. About 17 rarely observed V segments, including chromosome 9 orphons, were excluded from the earlier analysis of about 600 of the donors because counts were too low. The authors suggested that the approach could potentially be extended to other disease states and immunological phenotypes. A later genetic analysis reported fewer N-insertions in productive TCRs among donors in an Asian-associated ancestry cluster than the roughly 700-donor mean. HLA typing was unavailable for some donors at each locus, so association tests used only the typed subset. Strong co-occurrence of HLA alleles, especially DR and DQ, made assigning TCR associations to individual alleles difficult. In an earlier analysis of about 600 of the donors, most TCR beta V segments appeared in productive rearrangements about 87% or about 30% of the time, broadly matching IMGT annotations. In a later analysis, several top co-occurrence clusters were reported to appear linked to parvovirus B19, influenza, CMV and Epstein-Barr virus. In a later analysis, HLA-associated TCR beta chains were found to be more clonally expanded and to have lower generation probabilities than equally common non-associated chains. In a later analysis, TCR association rates were found to vary across HLA loci, with the most associated TCRs seen for DRB1 alleles and the fewest for HLA-C alleles. A further reported finding was that TCR beta sequences accurately predicted the HLA-A and HLA-B alleles for most subjects in the first cohort. Because the 87-base-pair reads could not distinguish some IMGT-functional V segments, including TRBV6-2 and TRBV6-3, those segments were excluded. Across donors, most TCR sequences were observed very rarely, whereas some public TCRs were present in many individuals. For the cohort, immune exposure information was limited to CMV serostatus. A cluster of highly shared sequence variants was judged likely to be a technical artifact of the sequencing pipeline. The presence/absence analyses assumed that sequencing depth was roughly uniform across donors, and that assumption may not be true. Most CMV-associated TCR beta chains appeared to be HLA-restricted in a later analysis, and the HLA associations seemed to be driven largely by CMV exposure.

Compared with germline, V lacks 7 bases and J lacks 1 base; bases without a gene match: 7. According to the germline V gene, CDR1 reads SGHRS and CDR2 reads YFSETQ. The CDR3 runs 14 amino acids, cysteine and phenylalanine included. The sequence is cut down to CDR3 DNA, 42 bases in frame from base 1. The clonotype was recovered from a man aged 40-50 years in good health and CMV-seropositive. This chain is built from TRBV5-1 and TRBJ1-2, and TRBD1 matches 7 of the central bases. Input material: PBMCs. The DNA is as follows: TGCGCCAGCTCCCGGGCAGGGGGTAACTATGGCTACACCTTC. Its protein is CASSRAGGNYGYTF. Beyond the CDR3, the reference TRBV5-1 and TRBJ1-2 genes provide the residues; the full variable domain reads: KAGVTQTPRYLIKTRGQQVTLSCSPISGHRSVSWYQQTPGQGLQFLFEYFSETQRNKGNFPGRFSGRQFSNSRSEMNVSTLELGDSALYLCASSRAGGNYGYTFGSGTRLTVV.